This T cell receptor beta chain was sequenced during a study of graft-versus-host responses after intestinal transplantation. Overall study: Uniformly, recipients were administered anti-thymocyte globulin induction with subsequent tacrolimus and steroids for around 3 years. Study-level results: The study found high graft-versus-host to host-versus-graft clonal ratios in allografts of patients with graft-donor T cell macrochimerism. GvH clonotypes were identified within recipient marrow, with a subset emerging first in ileum or blood.

Between the trimmed V and J ends, which lost 4 bases and 4 bases, there was a span of 18 bases. The germline gives CDR1 SGHRS, CDR2 YFSETQ. This CDR3 region has 16 residues. Clones were sequenced by immunoSEQ multiplex PCR, and TCRdb holds only the in-frame ones, with some missing. The data show 65,000 to 85,000 clones, roughly 92% seen once. With regard to this clone: The antigen remains undetermined.

The source of this sequence is a human patient who received an intestinal transplant, so some T cells may come from the graft donor. The chain is built from TRBV5-1 and TRBJ2-1; D is perhaps TRBD1 or TRBD2 (6 bases each). The starting material was bone marrow, obtained 700 to 850 days after intestinal transplantation. Here the CDR3 reads CASSPRRRGEYNEQFF. In nucleotides, the CDR3 is TGCGCCAGCAGCCCCAGGCGTAGGGGGGAATACAATGAGCAGTTCTTC.